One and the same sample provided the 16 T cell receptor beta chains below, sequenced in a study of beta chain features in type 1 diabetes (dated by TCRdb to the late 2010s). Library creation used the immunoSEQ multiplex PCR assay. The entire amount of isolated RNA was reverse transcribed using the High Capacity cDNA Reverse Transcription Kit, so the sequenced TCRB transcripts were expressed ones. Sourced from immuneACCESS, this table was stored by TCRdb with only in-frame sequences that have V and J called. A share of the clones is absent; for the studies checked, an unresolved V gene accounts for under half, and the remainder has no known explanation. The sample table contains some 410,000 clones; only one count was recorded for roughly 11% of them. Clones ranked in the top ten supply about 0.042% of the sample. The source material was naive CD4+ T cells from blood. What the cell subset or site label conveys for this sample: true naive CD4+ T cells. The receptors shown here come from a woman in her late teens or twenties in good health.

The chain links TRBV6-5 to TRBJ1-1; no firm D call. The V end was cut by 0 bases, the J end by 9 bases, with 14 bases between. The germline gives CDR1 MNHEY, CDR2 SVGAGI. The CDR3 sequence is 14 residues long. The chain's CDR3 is CASSYSSTDPQAFF. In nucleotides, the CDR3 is TGTGCCAGCAGTTACTCGTCGACGGACCCCCAAGCTTTCTTT.

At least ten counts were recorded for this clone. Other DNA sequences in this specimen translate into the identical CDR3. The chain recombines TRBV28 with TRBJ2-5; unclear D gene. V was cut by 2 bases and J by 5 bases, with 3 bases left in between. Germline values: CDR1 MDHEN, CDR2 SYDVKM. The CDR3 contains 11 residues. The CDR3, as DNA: TGTGCCAGCAGTTTAAGGGAGACCCAGTACTTC. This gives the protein CASSLRETQYF.

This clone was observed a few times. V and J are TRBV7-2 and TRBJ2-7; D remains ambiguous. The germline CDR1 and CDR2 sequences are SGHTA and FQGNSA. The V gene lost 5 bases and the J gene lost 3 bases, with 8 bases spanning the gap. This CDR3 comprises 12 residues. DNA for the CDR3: TGTGCCAGCAGCCCCACGGGCTACGAGCAGTACGTC. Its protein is CASSPTGYEQYV.

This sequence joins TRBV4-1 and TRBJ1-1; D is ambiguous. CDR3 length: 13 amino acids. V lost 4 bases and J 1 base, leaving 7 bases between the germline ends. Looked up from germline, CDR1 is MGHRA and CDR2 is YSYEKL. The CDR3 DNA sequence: TGCGCCAGCAGCCGACGGGAGAACACTGAAGCTTTCTTT. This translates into CASSRRENTEAFF.

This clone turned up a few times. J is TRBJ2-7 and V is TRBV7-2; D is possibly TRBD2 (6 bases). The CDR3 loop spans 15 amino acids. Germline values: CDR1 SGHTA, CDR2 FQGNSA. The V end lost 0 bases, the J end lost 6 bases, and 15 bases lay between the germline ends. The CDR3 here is CASSLALGLASEQYF. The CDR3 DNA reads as TGTGCCAGCAGCTTAGCGCTTGGCCTAGCGAGCGAGCAGTACTTC.

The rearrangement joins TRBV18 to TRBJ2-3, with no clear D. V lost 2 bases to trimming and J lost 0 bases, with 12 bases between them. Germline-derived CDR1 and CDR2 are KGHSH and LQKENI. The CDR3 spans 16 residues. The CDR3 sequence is CASSPIASSSTDTQYF. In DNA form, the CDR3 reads TGTGCCAGCTCACCAATCGCCAGCTCAAGCACAGATACGCAGTATTTT.

The CDR3 spells CATSPQASQTQYF. Written as DNA, the CDR3 is TGTGCTACCAGCCCCCAAGCAAGTCAGACCCAGTACTTC. J is TRBJ2-5 and V is TRBV7-7; no clear D gene. Germline CDR1 and CDR2: SSHAT and FNYEAQ (reference sequence). The CDR3 has 13 amino acids.

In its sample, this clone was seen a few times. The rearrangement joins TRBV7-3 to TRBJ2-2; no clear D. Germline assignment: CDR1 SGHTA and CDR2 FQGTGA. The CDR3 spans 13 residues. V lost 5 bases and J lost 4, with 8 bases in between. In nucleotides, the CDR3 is TGTGCCAGCAGCGCAGTAGCCACCGGGGAGCTGTTTTTT. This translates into CASSAVATGELFF.

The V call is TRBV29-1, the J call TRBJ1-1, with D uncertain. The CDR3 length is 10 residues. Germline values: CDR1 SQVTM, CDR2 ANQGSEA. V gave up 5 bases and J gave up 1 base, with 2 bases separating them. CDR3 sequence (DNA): TGCAGCGTTAGGAACACTGAAGCTTTCTTT. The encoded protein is CSVRNTEAFF.

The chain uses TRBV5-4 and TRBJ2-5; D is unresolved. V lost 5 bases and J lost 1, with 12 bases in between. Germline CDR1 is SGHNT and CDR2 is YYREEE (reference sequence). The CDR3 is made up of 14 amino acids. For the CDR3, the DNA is TGTGCCAGCAGAAATCTAGGGTTCCAAGAGACCCAGTACTTC. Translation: CASRNLGFQETQYF.

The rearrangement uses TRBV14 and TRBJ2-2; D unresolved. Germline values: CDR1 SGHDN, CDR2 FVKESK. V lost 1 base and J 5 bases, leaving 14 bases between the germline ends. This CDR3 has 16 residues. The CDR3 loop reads CASSQASKGRTGELFF. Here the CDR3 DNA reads TGTGCCAGCAGCCAAGCCTCGAAGGGCCGAACCGGGGAGCTGTTTTTT.

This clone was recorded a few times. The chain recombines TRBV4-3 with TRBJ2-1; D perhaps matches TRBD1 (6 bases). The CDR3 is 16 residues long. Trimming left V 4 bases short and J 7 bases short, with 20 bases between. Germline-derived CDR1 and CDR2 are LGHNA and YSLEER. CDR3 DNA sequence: TGCGCCAGCAGCCGCCTACTACAGGGCGCCGGGAATGAGCAGTTCTTC. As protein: CASSRLLQGAGNEQFF.

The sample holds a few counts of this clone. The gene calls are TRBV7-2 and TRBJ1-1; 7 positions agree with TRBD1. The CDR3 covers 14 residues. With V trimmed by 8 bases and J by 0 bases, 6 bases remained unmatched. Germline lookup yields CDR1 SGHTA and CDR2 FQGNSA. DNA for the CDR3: TGTGCCAGCGGAATACAGGGGATGAACACTGAAGCTTTCTTT. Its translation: CASGIQGMNTEAFF.

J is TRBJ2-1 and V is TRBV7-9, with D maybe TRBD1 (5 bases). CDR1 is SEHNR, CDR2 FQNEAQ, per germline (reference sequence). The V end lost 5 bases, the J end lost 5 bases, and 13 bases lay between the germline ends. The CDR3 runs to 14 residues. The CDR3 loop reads CASSLNGRDNEQFF. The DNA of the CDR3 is TGTGCCAGCAGCCTCAACGGCAGGGACAATGAGCAGTTCTTC.

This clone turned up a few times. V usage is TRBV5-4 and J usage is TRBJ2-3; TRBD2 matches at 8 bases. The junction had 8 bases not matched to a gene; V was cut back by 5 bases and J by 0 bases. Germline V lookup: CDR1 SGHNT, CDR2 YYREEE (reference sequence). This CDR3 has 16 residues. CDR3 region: CASRDGGGTSTDTQYF. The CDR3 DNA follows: TGTGCCAGCAGGGATGGCGGGGGGACTAGCACAGATACGCAGTATTTT.

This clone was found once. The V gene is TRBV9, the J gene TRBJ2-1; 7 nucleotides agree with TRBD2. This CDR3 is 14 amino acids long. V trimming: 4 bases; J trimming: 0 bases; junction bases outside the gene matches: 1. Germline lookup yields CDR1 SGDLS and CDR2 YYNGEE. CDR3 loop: CASSRGSSYNEQFF. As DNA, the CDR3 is TGTGCCAGCAGCCGCGGGAGCTCCTACAATGAGCAGTTCTTC.